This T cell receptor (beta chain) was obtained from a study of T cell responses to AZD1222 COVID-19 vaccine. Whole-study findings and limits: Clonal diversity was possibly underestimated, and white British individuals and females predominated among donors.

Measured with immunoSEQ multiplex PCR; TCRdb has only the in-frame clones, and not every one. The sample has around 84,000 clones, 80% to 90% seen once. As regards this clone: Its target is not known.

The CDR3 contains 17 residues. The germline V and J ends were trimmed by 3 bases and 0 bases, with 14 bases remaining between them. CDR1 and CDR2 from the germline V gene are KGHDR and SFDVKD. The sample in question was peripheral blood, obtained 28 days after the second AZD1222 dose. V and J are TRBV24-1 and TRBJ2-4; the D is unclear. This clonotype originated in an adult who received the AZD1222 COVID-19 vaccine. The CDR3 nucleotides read TGTGCCACCAGTGATGGAGTGGGGTATGGAGCCAAAAACATTCAGTACTTC. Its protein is CATSDGVGYGAKNIQYF.